The 15 T cell receptor beta chains given below trace back to one sample, sequenced in a study of breast tumors, draining lymph nodes, adjacent tissues. TCRdb called the multiplex PCR reads again in MiXCR, with one record for every CDR3 protein. Among around 150,000 distinct CDR3 sequences listed, around 24% were seen once. Axillary draining lymph nodes of breast cancer patients supplied the node samples. The sequencing sample was made of axillary lymph node tissue. The receptors originated from a female donor with breast cancer. Some clones in this sample may be carry-over from other donors' samples.

This clonotype was observed at least ten times. This chain joins TRBV7-9 and TRBJ2-1; D is perhaps TRBD1 or TRBD2 (6 bases each). Between the trimmed V and J ends, which lost 5 bases and 6 bases, there was a span of 17 bases. CDR1 is SEHNR and CDR2 is FQNEAQ in the germline V gene (reference sequence). The CDR3 runs 15 residues. In nucleotides, the CDR3 is TGTGCCAGCAGCCGCGGGGACACCGAGAGCAATGAGCAGTTCTTC. Translated: CASSRGDTESNEQFF.

This clonotype was counted many times. The rearrangement joins TRBV15 to TRBJ2-1, with D perhaps matching TRBD2 (6 bases). The CDR3 is 14 amino acids. V lost 5 bases and J 7 bases, leaving 15 bases between the germline ends. Germline assignment: CDR1 LNHNV and CDR2 YYDKDF (reference sequence). As DNA, the CDR3 is TGTGCCACCAGCCAAGATTCACTAGCAAATGAGCAGTTCTTC. Translating it yields CATSQDSLANEQFF.

This clonotype was recorded once. Given a much more abundant clone one base away, this may be a read error. The chain couples TRBV6-6 to TRBJ2-1; 8 bases are a match to TRBD2. CDR3 length equals 18 residues. The germline CDR1 and CDR2 sequences are MNHNY and SVGAGI (reference sequence). The trim removed 6 bases at V and 5 bases at J, leaving 18 bases unmatched. In nucleotides, the CDR3 is TGTGCCAGCAGGCCCCTACTCCGGGGGGGCTTTACCGACAATGAGCAGTTCTTC. This codes for CASRPLLRGGFTDNEQFF.

As concerns this clonotype: A much larger clone lies a single base off, so this may be a read error. V and J are TRBV7-9 and TRBJ1-6; D unclear. The CDR3 extends over 12 amino acids. The germline V gene has CDR1 SEHNR and CDR2 FQNEAQ (reference sequence). The CDR3 DNA reads TGTGCCAGCAGCTCTCATAATCCACCCCTCCACTTT. Translated, it gives CASSSHNPPLHF.

In this sample, this clonotype turned up a few times. The chain employs TRBV27 and TRBJ1-5, with a weak D call TRBD1 (6 bases). The V end lost 5 bases, the J end lost 7 bases, and 18 bases lay between the germline ends. This CDR3 has 15 amino acids. CDR1 MNHEY and CDR2 SMNVEV come from the germline V gene (reference sequence). The DNA for the CDR3 is TGTGCCAGCAGTCCCCACAGGGACTCGATGCAGCCCCAGCATTTT. Protein sequence: CASSPHRDSMQPQHF.

The sample holds a few counts of this clonotype. This rearrangement joins TRBV11-2 to TRBJ1-5, with D perhaps matching TRBD1 (5 bases). With 3 bases removed from V and 0 bases from J, the gap between germline ends came to 15 bases. This CDR3 has 17 residues. The germline CDR1 and CDR2 sequences are SGHAT and FQNNGV. The CDR3 DNA reads as TGTGCCAGCAGCTTGGCCCCGAAGGGGATTAGCAATCAGCCCCAGCATTTT. This gives the protein CASSLAPKGISNQPQHF. The full variable domain, its missing parts supplied by reference TRBV11-2 and TRBJ1-5, is EAGVAQSPRYKIIEKRQSVAFWCNPISGHATLYWYQQILGQGPKLLIQFQNNGVVDDSQLPKDRFSAERLKGVDSTLKIQPAKLEDSAVYLCASSLAPKGISNQPQHFGDGTRLSIL.

This clonotype appeared many times. The V call is TRBV7-8, the J call TRBJ2-2; no definite D call. The V end lost 0 bases, the J end lost 3 bases, and 5 bases lay between the germline ends. The CDR3 sequence is 14 residues long. CDR1 is SGHVS and CDR2 is FQNEAQ in the germline V gene. CDR3 coding DNA: TGTGCCAGCAGCTTAGCGCTGGACACCGGGGAGCTGTTTTTT. Translating gives CASSLALDTGELFF.

In this sample, this clonotype turned up many times. The V gene is TRBV12-3 or TRBV12-4, the J gene TRBJ2-2; no firm D call. With 6 bases removed from V and 1 base from J, the gap between germline ends came to 9 bases. The CDR3 has 14 amino acids. The CDR3 spells CASSLSGNTGELFF. CDR3 bases: TGTGCCAGCAGCTTATCAGGGAACACCGGGGAGCTGTTTTTT.

This clonotype was picked up many times. The V call is TRBV19, the J call TRBJ2-2; D unresolved. V lost 3 bases to trimming and J lost 0 bases, with 2 bases between them. Germline CDR1 reads LNHDA; CDR2 reads SQIVND (reference sequence). The CDR3 sequence is 13 residues long. The CDR3 spells CASSITNTGELFF. The CDR3 region has the DNA TGTGCCAGTAGTATTACGAACACCGGGGAGCTGTTTTTT.

Regarding this clonotype: One end of the junction does not line up with germline, which may come from a read error. The chain couples TRBV4-2 to TRBJ2-5, with 11 positions matching TRBD2. The CDR3 is made up of 16 amino acids. Germline V CDR1 and CDR2: LGHNA, YNFKEQ. In nucleotides, the CDR3 is TGTGCCAGCAGCCAAGGTCCACTAGCGGGAGTGGAGACCCAGTGCTTC. It yields the protein CASSQGPLAGVETQCF.

Note on this clonotype: With a much larger clone just one base away, this may be a read error. The V gene is TRBV11-2, the J gene TRBJ2-5, with D uncertain. The length of the CDR3 is 14 residues. Per germline, CDR1 SGHAT and CDR2 FQNNGV. CDR3 sequence: CASGFARNSETQYF. The CDR3 DNA reads TGTGCCAGCGGCTTCGCTAGGAATTCGGAGACCCAGTACTTC.

There are a few counts of this clonotype. V is TRBV28 and J is TRBJ2-7; D possibly uses TRBD1 or TRBD2 (5 bases each). The V gene's germline CDR1 is MDHEN and CDR2 SYDVKM. Trimming removed 6 bases from V and 8 bases from J, with 20 bases in between. This CDR3 contains 14 residues. DNA for the CDR3: TGTGCCAGCAGACCCGGGACGGCAGCCCCAAAGCAGTACTTC. It yields the protein CASRPGTAAPKQYF.

This clonotype was recorded many times. J is TRBJ2-2 and V is TRBV29-1; 14 nucleotides agree with TRBD2. The ends lost 7 bases at V and 4 bases at J; junction bases unmatched: 8. Per germline, CDR1 SQVTM and CDR2 ANQGSEA. There are 16 residues in the CDR3. The CDR3 nucleotides are TGCAGCGCCGAAGGGACTAGCGGGAGTGCCACCGGGGAGCTGTTTTTT. Encoded protein: CSAEGTSGSATGELFF.

This clonotype has at least ten counts. Here the CDR3 DNA reads TGTGCCACCAGCAGAGGGACTAGCGGGCGCGTCACAGATACGCAGTATTTT. Residues: CATSRGTSGRVTDTQYF. The rearrangement uses TRBV15 and TRBJ2-3, with TRBD2 identical over 11 bases. This CDR3 spans 17 amino acids. After removal of 1 base from V and 2 bases from J, the junction contained 5 bases not matched to a gene. CDR1 and CDR2 from the germline V gene are LNHNV and YYDKDF (reference sequence).

This clonotype was observed at least ten times. The chain employs TRBV20-1 and TRBJ2-3; perhaps D is TRBD1 or TRBD2 (6 bases each). This CDR3 spans 14 amino acids. The germline CDR1 and CDR2 sequences are DFQATT and SNEGSKA (reference sequence). With 3 bases removed from V and 2 bases from J, the gap between germline ends came to 12 bases. The CDR3 region is CSASHGGNTDTQYF. In DNA, the CDR3 is TGCAGTGCTAGTCACGGGGGCAACACAGATACGCAGTATTTT.